This T cell receptor (beta chain) is drawn from a study of cytotoxic CD8 clonotypes in ibrutinib-treated CLL. Looking at the study overall: Included were 11 to 12 relapsed/refractory and approximately 15 treatment-naive patients, of whom 17 to 18 were IGHV unmutated. The sample average was 255,043 productive templates and 85,000 to 100,000 productive rearrangements.

Sequenced by immunoSEQ multiplex PCR; TCRdb stores in-frame clones only, minus some. Here the sample spans over 120,000 clones, approximately 80% being singletons. The CDR3 is made up of 15 amino acids. Between the trimmed V and J ends, which lost 4 bases and 3 bases, there was a span of 16 bases. CDR1 is SGHDT, CDR2 YYEEEE, per germline. The sample here was PBMCs, taken after 12 months of ibrutinib treatment. The rearrangement uses TRBV5-6 and TRBJ1-1; possible D gene TRBD1, 6 bases. The origin of this receptor is a human donor with chronic lymphocytic leukemia. This chain's CDR3 is CASSINTGTDTEAFF. In DNA form, the CDR3 reads TGTGCCAGCAGCATAAATACAGGGACTGACACTGAAGCTTTCTTT.